The 5 T cell receptor beta chains below all came from one sample that was sequenced in a study of CD8+ T cells in alopecia areata. Extraction of RNA preceded its reverse transcription into cDNA, which served as the sequencing template. Libraries were prepared by immunoSEQ multiplex PCR; TCRdb keeps only in-frame clonotypes and omits some of them. The sample contains some 240,000 clones, 50% to 65% of which appear only once. Sequenced material: CD4+ T cells sorted from blood, taken at week 0. All receptors come from a human donor with alopecia areata.

V and J are TRBV30 and TRBJ2-1, with TRBD2 matching over 7 bases. The V gene end was trimmed by 1 base and the J gene end by 5 bases; junction bases not matched to a gene: 8. This CDR3 is 15 amino acids long. Germline V CDR1 and CDR2: GTSNPN, SVGIG (reference sequence). This chain's CDR3 is CAWSGLGLNNNEQFF. CDR3 coding DNA: TGTGCCTGGAGTGGTTTGGGACTAAATAACAATGAGCAGTTCTTC.

The CDR3 nucleotides are TGCGCCAGCAGCTACCTCGGGGATAAGAACACTGAAGCTTTCTTT. It translates to CASSYLGDKNTEAFF. The chain has TRBV5-1 and TRBJ1-1; D is uncertain. Trimming removed 3 bases from V and 1 base from J, with 13 bases in between. The CDR3 is made up of 15 amino acids. The germline V gene encodes CDR1 SGHRS and CDR2 YFSETQ. The full variable domain, rest sourced from reference TRBV5-1 and TRBJ1-1, is KAGVTQTPRYLIKTRGQQVTLSCSPISGHRSVSWYQQTPGQGLQFLFEYFSETQRNKGNFPGRFSGRQFSNSRSEMNVSTLELGDSALYLCASSYLGDKNTEAFFGQGTRLTVV.

Regarding this clone: Other DNA variants within this sample encode the same CDR3. The gene calls are TRBV29-1 and TRBJ1-5; no firm D call. CDR3 length: 13 residues. V dropped 1 base and J dropped 2 bases, with 6 bases sitting between them. CDR1 and CDR2 from the germline V gene are SQVTM and ANQGSEA. The CDR3 protein is CSVEGEGNQPQHF. The CDR3 DNA reads as TGCAGCGTTGAAGGGGAGGGCAATCAGCCCCAGCATTTT.

The genes are TRBV7-9 and TRBJ2-1; 11 bases agree with TRBD2. The germline CDR1 and CDR2 sequences are SEHNR and FQNEAQ (reference sequence). V lost 5 bases, J lost 8 bases, and 11 bases stayed unmatched. This CDR3 region has 16 residues. CDR3 nucleotides: TGTGCCAGCAGCCCTCGATTAGCGGGAGGGAGGCATGAGCAGTTCTTC. Its translation is CASSPRLAGGRHEQFF.

This chain uses TRBV27 with TRBJ1-1, with TRBD1 matching over 7 bases. The CDR3 length is 13 residues. Losses at the gene ends were 5 bases for V and 9 bases for J; bases not matched to a gene: 9. Germline V gene lookup returns CDR1 MNHEY and CDR2 SMNVEV (reference sequence). The CDR3 DNA is TGTGCCAGCAGTAATCAAGCGGGACAGAAAGCTTTCTTT. It codes for CASSNQAGQKAFF.